This T cell receptor beta chain derives from a study of cytomegalovirus exposure and HLA in healthy donors. Study-wide results and caveats: For most subjects, TCR beta sequences were reported to predict HLA-A and HLA-B alleles with accuracy. The likely explanation for a cluster of highly shared sequence variants was sequencing artifact.

PCR amplification relied on 60 Vbeta primers (plus 13 Jbeta primers). Repertoires were generated with immunoSEQ multiplex PCR, while TCRdb's copy carries only in-frame clones and drops some. The table lists about 120,000 clones, 60% to 85% of them singletons. This CDR3 comprises 13 residues. Per germline, CDR1 MNHNY and CDR2 SVGAGI (reference sequence). V shed 8 bases and J shed 4 bases, with 14 bases lying between them. As to this clone: Its antigen is not identified.

V usage is TRBV6-6 and J usage is TRBJ1-1, with D uncertain. The origin of this receptor is a woman aged 25 to 39 in good health and CMV-seronegative. Specimen: PBMCs. CDR3 sequence reads: CASQQEGFTEAFF. In DNA, the CDR3 is TGTGCCAGCCAGCAAGAGGGATTCACTGAAGCTTTCTTT.